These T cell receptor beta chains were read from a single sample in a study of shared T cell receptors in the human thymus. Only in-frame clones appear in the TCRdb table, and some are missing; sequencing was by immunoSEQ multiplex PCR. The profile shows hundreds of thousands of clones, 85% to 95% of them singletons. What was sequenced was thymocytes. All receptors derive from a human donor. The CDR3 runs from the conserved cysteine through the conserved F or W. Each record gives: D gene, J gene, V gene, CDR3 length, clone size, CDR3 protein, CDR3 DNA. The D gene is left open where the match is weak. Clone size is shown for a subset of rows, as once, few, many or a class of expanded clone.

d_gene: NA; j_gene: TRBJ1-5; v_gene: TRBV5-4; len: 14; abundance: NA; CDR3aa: CASSLDPGPGPQHF; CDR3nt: TGTGCCAGCAGCTTGGATCCGGGCCCGGGGCCCCAGCATTTT
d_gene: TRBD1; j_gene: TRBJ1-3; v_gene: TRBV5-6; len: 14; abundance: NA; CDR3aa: CASSNRDRRNTIYF; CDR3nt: TGTGCCAGCAGCAACCGGGACAGAAGGAACACCATATATTTT
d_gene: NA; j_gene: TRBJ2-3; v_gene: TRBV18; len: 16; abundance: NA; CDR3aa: CASSPPDLAGTDTQYF; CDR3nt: TGTGCCAGCTCACCACCGGATTTAGCGGGCACAGATACGCAGTATTTT
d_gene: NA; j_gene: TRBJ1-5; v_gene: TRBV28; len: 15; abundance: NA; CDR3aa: CASSPPMGGQQPQHF; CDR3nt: TGTGCCAGCAGTCCGCCAATGGGAGGACAGCAGCCCCAGCATTTT
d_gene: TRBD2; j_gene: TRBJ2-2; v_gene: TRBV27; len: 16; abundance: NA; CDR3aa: CASSLAGEGNTGELFF; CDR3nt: TGTGCCAGCAGCTTAGCGGGAGAAGGGAACACCGGGGAGCTGTTTTTT
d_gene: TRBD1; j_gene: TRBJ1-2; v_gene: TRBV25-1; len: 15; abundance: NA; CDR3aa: CASQADRGMWDGYTF; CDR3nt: TGTGCCAGCCAGGCGGACAGGGGGATGTGGGATGGCTACACCTTC
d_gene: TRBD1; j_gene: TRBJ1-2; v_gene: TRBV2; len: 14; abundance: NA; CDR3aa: CASSLRGPVDGYTF; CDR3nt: TGTGCCAGCAGTTTGAGGGGGCCGGTGGATGGCTACACCTTC
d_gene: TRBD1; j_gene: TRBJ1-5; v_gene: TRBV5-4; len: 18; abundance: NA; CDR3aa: CASSLAPSTGASNQPQHF; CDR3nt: TGTGCCAGCAGCTTGGCCCCATCGACAGGGGCTAGCAATCAGCCCCAGCATTTT
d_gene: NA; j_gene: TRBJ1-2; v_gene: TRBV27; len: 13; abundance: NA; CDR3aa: CASSLQRLYGYTF; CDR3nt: TGTGCCAGCAGTTTACAGCGTCTCTATGGCTACACCTTC
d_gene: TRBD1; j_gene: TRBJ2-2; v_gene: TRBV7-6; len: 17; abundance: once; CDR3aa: CASSQGQGKANTGELFF; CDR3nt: TGTGCCAGCAGCCAGGGACAGGGAAAGGCGAACACCGGGGAGCTGTTTTTT
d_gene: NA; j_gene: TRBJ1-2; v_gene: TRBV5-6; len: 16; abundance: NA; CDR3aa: CASRSILGPSDYGYTF; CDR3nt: TGTGCCAGCAGATCAATTTTGGGACCCTCGGACTATGGCTACACCTTC
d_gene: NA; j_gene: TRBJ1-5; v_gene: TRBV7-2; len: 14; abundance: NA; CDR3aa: CASNKGILNQPQHF; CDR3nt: TGTGCCAGCAATAAGGGGATCCTCAATCAGCCCCAGCATTTT
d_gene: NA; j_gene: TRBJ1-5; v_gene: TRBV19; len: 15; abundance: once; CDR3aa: CASSPTGTRNQPQHF; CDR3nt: TGTGCCAGTAGTCCCACCGGGACTCGCAATCAGCCCCAGCATTTT
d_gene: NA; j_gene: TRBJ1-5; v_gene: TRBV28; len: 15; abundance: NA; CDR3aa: CASSFSKGRLKTQHF; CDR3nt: TGTGCCAGCAGTTTCAGTAAGGGGCGGTTAAAGACCCAGCATTTT
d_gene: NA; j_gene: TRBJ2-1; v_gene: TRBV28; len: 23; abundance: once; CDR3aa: CASSLKKGIYCPVWELIYNEQFF; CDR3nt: TGTGCCAGCAGTTTAAAAAAGGGGATATACTGCCCGGTTTGGGAGTTGATTTACAATGAGCAGTTCTTC
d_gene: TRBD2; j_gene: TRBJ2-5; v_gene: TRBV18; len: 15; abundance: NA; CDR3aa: CASSPRASGIETQYF; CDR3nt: TGTGCCAGCTCACCAAGGGCTAGCGGGATAGAGACCCAGTACTTC
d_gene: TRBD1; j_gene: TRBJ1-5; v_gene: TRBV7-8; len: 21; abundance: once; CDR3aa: CASSSRGCRDRGLISNQPQHF; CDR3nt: TGTGCCAGCAGCTCACGGGGCTGCCGGGACAGGGGGTTGATAAGCAATCAGCCCCAGCATTTT
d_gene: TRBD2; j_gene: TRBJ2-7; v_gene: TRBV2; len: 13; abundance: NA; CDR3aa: CASSEGGRHEQYF; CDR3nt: TGTGCCAGCAGTGAAGGCGGGAGACACGAGCAGTACTTC
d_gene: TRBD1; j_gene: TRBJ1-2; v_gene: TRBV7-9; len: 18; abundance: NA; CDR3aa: CASSFPDRGQELNYGYTF; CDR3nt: TGTGCCAGCAGCTTCCCAGACAGGGGGCAAGAACTTAACTATGGCTACACCTTC
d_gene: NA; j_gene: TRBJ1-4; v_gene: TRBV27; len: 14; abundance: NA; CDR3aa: CASSFYPDNEKLFF; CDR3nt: TGTGCCAGCAGTTTCTATCCGGATAATGAAAAACTGTTTTTT
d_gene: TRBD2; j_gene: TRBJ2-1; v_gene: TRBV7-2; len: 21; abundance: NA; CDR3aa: CASSLAAGGLAGEVPRDEQFF; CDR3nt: TGTGCCAGCAGCTTAGCGGCGGGAGGACTAGCGGGAGAAGTACCAAGGGATGAGCAGTTCTTC
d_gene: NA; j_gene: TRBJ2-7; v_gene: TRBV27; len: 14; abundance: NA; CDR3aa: CASRSFPYSYEQYF; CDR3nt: TGTGCCAGCAGGTCTTTCCCGTACTCCTACGAGCAGTACTTC
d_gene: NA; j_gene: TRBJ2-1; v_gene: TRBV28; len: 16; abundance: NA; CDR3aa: CASSDILGSTYNEQFF; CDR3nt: TGTGCCAGCAGCGACATACTAGGAAGCACCTACAATGAGCAGTTCTTC
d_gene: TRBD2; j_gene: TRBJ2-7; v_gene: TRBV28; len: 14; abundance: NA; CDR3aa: CATRGLAGVGEQYF; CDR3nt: TGTGCCACCAGGGGACTAGCGGGAGTAGGCGAGCAGTACTTC
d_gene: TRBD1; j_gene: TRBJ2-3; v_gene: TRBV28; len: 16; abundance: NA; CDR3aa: CAGRSSRDREWDTQYF; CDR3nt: TGTGCCGGCCGATCCTCCCGGGACAGGGAATGGGATACGCAGTATTTT
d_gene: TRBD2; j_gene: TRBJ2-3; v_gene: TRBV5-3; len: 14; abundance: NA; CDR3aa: CARRSGGYTDTQYF; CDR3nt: TGTGCCAGAAGGAGCGGGGGTTACACAGATACGCAGTATTTT
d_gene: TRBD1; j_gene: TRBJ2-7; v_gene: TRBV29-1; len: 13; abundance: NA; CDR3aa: CSGTGTFVYEQYF; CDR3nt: TGCAGCGGGACAGGTACTTTCGTCTACGAGCAGTACTTC
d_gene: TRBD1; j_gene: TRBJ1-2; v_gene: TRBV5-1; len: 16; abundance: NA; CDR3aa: CASSLQTPGQGFGYTF; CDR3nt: TGCGCCAGCAGCTTGCAAACGCCGGGACAGGGGTTTGGCTACACCTTC
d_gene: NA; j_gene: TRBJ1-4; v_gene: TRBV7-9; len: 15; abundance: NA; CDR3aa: CASSLAGTAVSELFF; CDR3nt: TGTGCCAGCAGCTTAGCCGGGACCGCCGTAAGCGAACTGTTTTTT
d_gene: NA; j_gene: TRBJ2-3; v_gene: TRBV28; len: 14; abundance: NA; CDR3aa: CASSLPRATDTQYF; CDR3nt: TGTGCCAGCAGTTTACCTAGGGCCACAGATACGCAGTATTTT
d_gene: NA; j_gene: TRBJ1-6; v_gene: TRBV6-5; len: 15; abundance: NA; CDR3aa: CASSYGAGYNSPLHF; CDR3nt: TGTGCCAGCAGTTACGGCGCGGGATATAATTCACCCCTCCACTTT
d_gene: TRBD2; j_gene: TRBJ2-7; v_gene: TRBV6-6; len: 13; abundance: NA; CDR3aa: CASGTSDSYEQYF; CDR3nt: TGTGCCAGCGGGACTAGCGACTCCTACGAGCAGTACTTC
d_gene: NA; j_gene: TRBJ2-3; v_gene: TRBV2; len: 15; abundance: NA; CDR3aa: CASSTVDPSTDTQYF; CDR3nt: TGTGCCAGCAGTACGGTGGACCCTAGCACAGATACGCAGTATTTT
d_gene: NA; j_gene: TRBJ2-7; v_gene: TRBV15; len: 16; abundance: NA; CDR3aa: CATSRARRHPSYEQYF; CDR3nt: TGTGCCACCAGCAGAGCCCGGCGGCACCCGTCCTACGAGCAGTACTTC
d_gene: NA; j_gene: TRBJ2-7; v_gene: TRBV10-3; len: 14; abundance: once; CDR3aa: CAVGTALSSYEQYF; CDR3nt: TGTGCCGTCGGGACGGCCTTGAGCTCCTACGAGCAGTACTTC
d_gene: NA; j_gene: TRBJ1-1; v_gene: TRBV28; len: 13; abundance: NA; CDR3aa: CASSPGVGNEAFF; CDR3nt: TGTGCCAGCAGTCCTGGGGTCGGGAATGAGGCTTTCTTT
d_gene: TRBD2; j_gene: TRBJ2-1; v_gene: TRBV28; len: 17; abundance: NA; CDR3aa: CASTKLRTSVKRDEQFF; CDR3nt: TGTGCCAGCACCAAACTTCGGACTAGCGTAAAAAGGGATGAGCAGTTCTTC
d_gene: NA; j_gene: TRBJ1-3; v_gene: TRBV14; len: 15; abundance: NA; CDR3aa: CASSPQGSSGNTIYF; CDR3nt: TGTGCCAGCAGCCCCCAGGGGTCCTCTGGAAACACCATATATTTT
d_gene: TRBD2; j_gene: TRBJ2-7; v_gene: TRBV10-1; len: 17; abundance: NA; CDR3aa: CASSESAPTSGLYEQYF; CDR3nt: TGCGCCAGCAGTGAGTCCGCCCCCACTAGCGGGCTATACGAGCAGTACTTC
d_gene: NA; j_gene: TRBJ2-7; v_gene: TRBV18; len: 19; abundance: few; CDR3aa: CASSLGPLPQSTLNYEQYF; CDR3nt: TGTGCCAGCTCCCTTGGCCCCTTACCGCAGAGTACCTTAAACTACGAGCAGTACTTC